This TCR beta chain was captured by sequencing in a study of regulatory T cells in long-lasting Graves disease. The time point is: newly diagnosed GD, antithyroid drugs for less than 3 months. With RNA extracted from PBMCs as input, the TCR library was made. The CDR3 spans 12 residues. Germline assignment: CDR1 MGHRA and CDR2 YSYEKL. V dropped 4 bases and J dropped 8 bases, with 10 bases sitting between them. Arm-PCR of CDR3 regions and iRepertoire HTBI primers were used to build TCR beta libraries. One entry per CDR3 protein results from TCRdb running MiXCR on the multiplex PCR reads. In the table there are around 450,000 distinct CDR3 sequences, under 15% of which are singletons. This clonotype was picked up a small number of times. The antigen remains unidentified. Overall study results and limits: Favored gene segments in persistent disease were TRBV28, TRBJ1-2 and TRBJ2-5.

These same data were also listed under a study on T cells in Graves' hyperthyroidism and ophthalmopathy.

The chain recombines TRBV4-1 with TRBJ2-3; no reliable D call. This receptor was taken from a young woman with Graves disease. The specimen was peripheral blood mononuclear cells (PBMCs), collected at new diagnosis, from a patient treated with antithyroid drugs. The CDR3 spells CASSPIDGTQYF. The DNA for the CDR3 is TGCGCCAGCAGCCCGATAGACGGTACGCAGTATTTT.